Presented here are 21 T cell receptor beta chains from one specimen sequenced in a study of blood T cells in healthy people across ages. Through a sample-barcoded 5' primer and a J-beta primer mix, a second PCR was run for roughly 6 to 11 cycles. One entry per CDR3 protein results from TCRdb running MiXCR on the 5' RACE reads. The repertoire holds about 1 million distinct CDR3 sequences, with 35% to 50% as singletons. The sample comprised blood. These receptor sequences come from a woman aged 55-69 years in good health.

The gene calls are TRBV27 and TRBJ2-3; 7 bases are shared with TRBD2. Germline trimming cut 0 bases from V and 5 bases from J; bases unmatched to any gene: 8. CDR3 length: 16 amino acids. Germline V gene data show CDR1 as MNHEY and CDR2 as SMNVEV (reference sequence). The CDR3 is CASSLSGGARGDTQYF. CDR3 DNA sequence: TGTGCCAGCAGTTTATCGGGAGGGGCCCGGGGAGATACGCAGTATTTT.

The rearrangement uses TRBV27 and TRBJ1-5; perhaps TRBD1 as D (6 bases). The CDR3 totals 13 residues. Trimming left V 3 bases short and J 6 bases short, with 9 bases between. The germline V gene encodes CDR1 MNHEY and CDR2 SMNVEV (reference sequence). The CDR3: CASSFGQLQPQHF. DNA for the CDR3: TGTGCCAGCAGTTTCGGACAGCTTCAGCCCCAGCATTTT.

This clonotype appeared once. This chain connects TRBV21-1 to TRBJ2-3; the table's D call of TRBD2 was not tested on the DNA. TRBV21-1 represents a pseudogene. The CDR3 loop spans 15 amino acids. The CDR3: CASSKGRELTDTQYF. The CDR3 bases are TGTGCCAGCAGCAAGGGACGGGAGTTGACAGATACGCAGTATTTT.

V and J are TRBV2 and TRBJ1-5; no clear D. This CDR3 comprises 15 residues. The V end lost 9 bases, the J end lost 4 bases, and 19 bases lay between the germline ends. CDR1 is SNHLY, CDR2 FYNNEI, per germline. CDR3 DNA: TGTGCCAGTGGAATCCGGGGAGGAGGTAATCAGCCCCAGCATTTT. This sequence encodes CASGIRGGGNQPQHF.

This CDR3 is CSVETGEGTTDTQYF. The CDR3 nucleotides are TGCAGCGTTGAAACAGGGGAGGGTACCACAGATACGCAGTATTTT. The rearrangement uses TRBV29-1 and TRBJ2-3; D may be TRBD1 or TRBD2 (7 bases each). Germline lookup yields CDR1 SQVTM and CDR2 ANQGSEA. CDR3 length: 15 amino acids. The V end was cut by 2 bases, the J end by 2 bases, with 14 bases between.

J is TRBJ2-6 and V is TRBV7-9; D call uncertain. V was clipped by 8 bases and J by 0 bases, with 8 bases between them. CDR3 length: 14 amino acids. CDR1 and CDR2 from the germline V gene are SEHNR and FQNEAQ (reference sequence). CDR3: CASSRPSGANVLTF. In DNA, the CDR3 is TGTGCCAGCTCGAGGCCCTCTGGGGCCAACGTCCTGACTTTC.

The CDR3 sequence: CAWTEGGGTDTQYF. CDR3 in DNA: TGTGCCTGGACCGAGGGGGGTGGCACAGATACGCAGTATTTT. The chain uses TRBV30 and TRBJ2-3; TRBD1 or TRBD2 may be the D gene (6 bases each). V lost 4 bases and J lost 1, with 12 bases in between. Per the germline V gene, CDR1 is GTSNPN and CDR2 is SVGIG (reference sequence). There are 14 residues in the CDR3.

The chain links TRBV12-3 or TRBV12-4 to TRBJ1-2, with D possibly being TRBD1 (6 bases). V was pared by 6 bases and J by 8 bases, with 19 bases between. This CDR3 spans 14 amino acids. Here the CDR3 reads CASSPVGGGEGYTF. The CDR3 DNA reads TGTGCCAGCAGCCCCGTGGGGGGCGGCGAGGGCTACACCTTC.

The rearrangement joins TRBV18 to TRBJ2-1; 13 nucleotides agree with TRBD2. The J call could be wrong; TRBJ2-7 is a better fit for the DNA end. In germline, CDR1 is KGHSH, CDR2 LQKENI. This CDR3 is built from 17 residues. The CDR3 DNA reads as TGTGCCAGCTCACCCCGGACTAGCGGGAGTTTAACCCCCGGGCAGTACTTC. It is translated as CASSPRTSGSLTPGQYF.

On this clonotype itself: This may arise from a read error, as a much more abundant clone is one base away. The V call is TRBV5-1, the J call TRBJ1-4; no clear D. Deletions cut 5 bases from V and 7 bases from J, with 15 bases between. The V gene's germline CDR1 is SGHRS and CDR2 YFSETQ. This CDR3 is built from 14 residues. The CDR3 sequence: CASRWSGAVEKLFF. DNA of the CDR3: TGCGCCAGCAGGTGGTCCGGCGCGGTTGAAAAACTGTTTTTT.

This clonotype was seen more than once but under ten times. The genes are TRBV5-1 and TRBJ2-3; D is undetermined. CDR1 SGHRS and CDR2 YFSETQ come from the germline V gene. The CDR3 contains 14 residues. V was trimmed by 3 bases and J by 0 bases, leaving 8 bases between them. The CDR3 nucleotides read TGCGCCAGCAGCTCATTTAGCAGCACAGATACGCAGTATTTT. Amino acids: CASSSFSSTDTQYF. Filled out from reference TRBV5-1 and TRBJ2-3, the complete variable domain reads KAGVTQTPRYLIKTRGQQVTLSCSPISGHRSVSWYQQTPGQGLQFLFEYFSETQRNKGNFPGRFSGRQFSNSRSEMNVSTLELGDSALYLCASSSFSSTDTQYFGPGTRLTVL.

In its sample, this clonotype was seen many times. This chain connects TRBV20-1 to TRBJ2-7, with TRBD1 matching 8 bases. Germline V gene sequence: CDR1 DFQATT, CDR2 SNEGSKA (reference sequence). This CDR3 has 14 amino acids. The trim removed 0 bases at V and 3 bases at J, leaving 4 bases unmatched. CDR3 nucleotide sequence: TGCAGTGCTAGAGATGCAGGGGGCATCTACGAGCAGTACTTC. Translated, it gives CSARDAGGIYEQYF.

This chain joins TRBV6-6 and TRBJ2-7; TRBD1 is a possible D gene (6 bases). V was trimmed by 0 bases and J by 7 bases, leaving 16 bases between them. Germline loops: CDR1 MNHNY, CDR2 SVGAGI (reference sequence). The CDR3 totals 15 residues. The CDR3 sequence: CASSYSTGREREQYF. For the CDR3, the DNA is TGTGCCAGCAGTTACTCCACAGGGAGAGAGCGGGAGCAGTACTTC.

The table lists this clonotype with many counts. The rearrangement links TRBV5-1 to TRBJ1-2; maybe TRBD1 (6 bases). Germline V gene lookup returns CDR1 SGHRS and CDR2 YFSETQ. The CDR3 extends over 13 amino acids. V lost 5 bases and J lost 8, with 16 bases in between. Here the CDR3 reads CASRQEGVHGYTF. CDR3 in DNA: TGCGCCAGCAGACAGGAGGGGGTTCACGGCTACACCTTC.

The rearrangement links TRBV14 to TRBJ2-4; no firm D call. The DNA end is a closer match to TRBJ2-7, so the J assignment may be wrong. Germline loops: CDR1 SGHDN, CDR2 FVKESK. This CDR3 region has 12 residues. The CDR3 bases are TGTGCCAGCAGCCTTCACCCGGTCGAGCAGTACTTC. Protein sequence: CASSLHPVEQYF.

This clonotype was seen a few times. V is TRBV27 and J is TRBJ2-1, with D unclear. The CDR3 totals 16 residues. Germline CDR1 reads MNHEY; CDR2 reads SMNVEV (reference sequence). Deletions cut 4 bases from V and 0 bases from J, with 13 bases between. The CDR3 DNA is TGTGCCAGCAGTTCACCGACACAGAGCTCCTACAATGAGCAGTTCTTC. Amino acid sequence: CASSSPTQSSYNEQFF.

The chain links TRBV9 to TRBJ2-6; no clear D. In germline, CDR1 is SGDLS, CDR2 YYNGEE. The germline V and J ends were trimmed by 0 bases and 4 bases, with 11 bases remaining between them. This CDR3 is 16 amino acids long. CDR3 sequence: CASSVDGYTGANVLTF. The CDR3, as DNA: TGTGCCAGCAGCGTAGATGGGTACACCGGGGCCAACGTCCTGACTTTC.

The table lists this clonotype with many counts. CDR3 protein: CASSQDLARLPYGYTF. The CDR3, as DNA: TGTGCCAGCAGCCAAGATTTGGCACGCTTGCCCTATGGCTACACCTTC. This chain uses TRBV3-1 with TRBJ1-2, with D hard to call. Germline loops: CDR1 LGHDT, CDR2 YNNKEL (reference sequence). This CDR3 is 16 amino acids long. The V end was cut by 0 bases, the J end by 4 bases, with 15 bases between.

The rearrangement links TRBV15 to TRBJ2-1; D may be TRBD1 or TRBD2 (9 bases each). The germline V and J ends were trimmed by 5 bases and 9 bases, with 23 bases remaining between them. Germline CDR1 reads LNHNV; CDR2 reads YYDKDF (reference sequence). This CDR3 contains 16 residues. The CDR3 loop is CATSGYGTGTSSEQFF. The CDR3 nucleotides read TGTGCCACCAGCGGGTACGGGACAGGGACTAGCAGTGAGCAGTTCTTC.

V is TRBV3-1 and J is TRBJ2-3; D gene uncertain. Germline V gene lookup returns CDR1 LGHDT and CDR2 YNNKEL (reference sequence). V dropped 7 bases and J dropped 5 bases, with 19 bases sitting between them. This CDR3 has 15 amino acids. For the CDR3, the DNA is TGTGCCAGCACCGGGCCCAAGGTTTCCAGAGATACGCAGTATTTT. It specifies CASTGPKVSRDTQYF.

This rearrangement joins TRBV12-3 or TRBV12-4 to TRBJ1-4, with 9 positions matching TRBD1. V shed 4 bases and J 4 bases; nucleotides not matched to a gene: 4. CDR3 size: 15 residues. This CDR3 is CASSYQGQGNEKLFF. CDR3 in DNA: TGTGCCAGCAGTTATCAGGGACAGGGTAATGAAAAACTGTTTTTT.